What follows is one T cell receptor (beta chain) and its context. V dropped 6 bases and J dropped 8 bases, with 14 bases sitting between them. Germline V gene sequence: CDR1 MNHNY, CDR2 SVGAGI (reference sequence). The CDR3 is 13 residues long. Under the authors' procedure: How many nucleated cells were present was estimated from reference gene primer amplification. Data came from immunoSEQ multiplex PCR; TCRdb stores just in-frame clones and leaves some out. The V and J calls and clone size are taken from that table; D and trimming were inferred from the DNA. The profile shows around 380,000 clones, 81% of them singletons. This specimen belongs to a study of blood T cell repertoires in COVID-19. Study summary: Material from acute and convalescent COVID-19 was sourced from the United States, Italy and Spain. Sources were T cells, B-cell-depleted T cells, or PBMCs; the material itself was cDNA or gDNA.

The sample was peripheral blood. This chain uses TRBV6-6 with TRBJ2-1; weak D call: TRBD1 (7 bases). The receptor's source is a human donor with acute or convalescent COVID-19. The donor label of this sample is uncertain. As DNA, the CDR3 is TGTGCCAGCAGACCAGGGGGGTGGGATGAGCAGTTCTTC. Its translation is CASRPGGWDEQFF.